The 11 T cell receptor beta chains below come from one sample, sequenced in a study of neoadjuvant anti-PD-1 for oral cavity cancer. Data came from immunoSEQ multiplex PCR; TCRdb stores just in-frame clones and leaves some out. This sample has tens of thousands of clones, with approximately 80% found just once. The time point: after neoadjuvant nivolumab, at surgical resection. The starting material was PBMCs, obtained after nivolumab (anti-PD-1) treatment. These TCRs come from a person aged 40-85 years with oral cavity squamous cell carcinoma.

The chain links TRBV6-1 to TRBJ1-5; D ambiguous. CDR1 and CDR2 from the germline V gene are MNHNS and SASEGT. V was cut by 0 bases and J by 3 bases, with 6 bases left in between. This CDR3 spans 14 amino acids. CDR3 nucleotides: TGTGCCAGCAGTGAAGCCGGCTACAATCAGCCCCAGCATTTT. This gives the protein CASSEAGYNQPQHF.

CDR3 nucleotide sequence: TGCGCCAGCAGGGAGTACGGGGCCAACGTCCTGACTTTC. It is translated as CASREYGANVLTF. The chain has TRBV5-1 and TRBJ2-6, with D unresolved. The CDR3 sequence is 13 residues long. Trimming cost V 5 bases and J 4 bases, with 7 bases left between them. The germline V gene has CDR1 SGHRS and CDR2 YFSETQ.

CDR3 protein: CSAGVTDTQYF. The CDR3 DNA is TGCAGTGCCGGGGTCACAGATACGCAGTATTTT. The V and J genes are TRBV20-1 and TRBJ2-3; tentative D call: TRBD2 (5 bases). The length of the CDR3 is 11 residues. Trimming took off 6 bases at V and 2 bases at J, with 6 bases between the two ends. Germline CDR1 reads DFQATT; CDR2 reads SNEGSKA (reference sequence).

The gene calls are TRBV5-1 and TRBJ2-1; D assignment may be TRBD1 or TRBD2 (7 bases each). Trimming cost V 4 bases and J 8 bases, with 28 bases left between them. This CDR3 contains 18 residues. Germline values: CDR1 SGHRS, CDR2 YFSETQ. This CDR3 is CASSPKRGGYRGVDEQFF. The CDR3 DNA is TGCGCCAGCAGCCCCAAGAGGGGGGGGTACAGGGGAGTGGATGAGCAGTTCTTC.

This rearrangement joins TRBV7-9 to TRBJ1-6; 8 bases line up with TRBD1. The germline gives CDR1 SEHNR, CDR2 FQNEAQ (reference sequence). This CDR3 region has 15 residues. V lost 6 bases, J lost 7 bases, and 8 bases stayed unmatched. The CDR3 region has the DNA TGTGCCAGCAGACCGACAGGGGCGGTAAATTCACCCCTCCACTTT. As protein: CASRPTGAVNSPLHF.

In its sample, this clone was seen a few times. The chain joins TRBV4-1 to TRBJ1-5; no clear D. The CDR3 loop spans 16 amino acids. Germline CDR1 reads MGHRA; CDR2 reads YSYEKL. Trimming cost V 3 bases and J 6 bases, with 18 bases left between them. The CDR3 protein is CASSHLQAGLGQPQHF. The DNA for the CDR3 is TGCGCCAGCAGCCACTTGCAGGCAGGTTTAGGTCAGCCCCAGCATTTT.

The CDR3 loop reads CASSAETSADTQYF. The CDR3 DNA follows: TGCGCCAGCAGCGCGGAGACTAGCGCAGATACGCAGTATTTT. The chain uses TRBV5-1 and TRBJ2-3, with TRBD2 matching over 8 bases. Germline assignment: CDR1 SGHRS and CDR2 YFSETQ. The CDR3 contains 14 residues. The junction had 5 bases not matched to a gene; V was cut back by 4 bases and J by 4 bases. The full variable domain, its missing parts supplied by reference TRBV5-1 and TRBJ2-3, is KAGVTQTPRYLIKTRGQQVTLSCSPISGHRSVSWYQQTPGQGLQFLFEYFSETQRNKGNFPGRFSGRQFSNSRSEMNVSTLELGDSALYLCASSAETSADTQYFGPGTRLTVL.

The rearrangement uses TRBV6-5 and TRBJ2-2; TRBD1 agrees at 9 bases. The CDR3 loop spans 15 amino acids. Per germline, CDR1 MNHEY and CDR2 SVGAGI. The junction had 8 bases not matched to a gene; V was cut back by 5 bases and J by 7 bases. CDR3 in amino acids: CASSTRGTGSGELFF. CDR3 coding DNA: TGTGCCAGCAGTACCCGGGGGACAGGGAGCGGGGAGCTGTTTTTT.

This clone has just a few counts. This sequence joins TRBV5-6 and TRBJ1-1; D is uncertain. Germline CDR1 SGHDT, CDR2 YYEEEE. V was shortened by 5 bases and J by 4 bases, with 12 bases between the two germline ends. The length of the CDR3 is 13 residues. CDR3 sequence (DNA): TGTGCCAGCAGTCGCAGCGGCGGCACTGAAGCTTTCTTT. It specifies CASSRSGGTEAFF.

This rearrangement joins TRBV28 to TRBJ1-2, with 8 bases identical to TRBD1. Germline V gene data show CDR1 as MDHEN and CDR2 as SYDVKM. The junction had 11 bases not matched to a gene; V was cut back by 7 bases and J by 10 bases. CDR3 length: 13 amino acids. For the CDR3, the DNA is TGTGCCAGCACCTCTGGGGTGACAGGGGACTACACCTTC. Protein: CASTSGVTGDYTF.

In this sample, this clone turned up a few times. The chain recombines TRBV10-1 with TRBJ1-1, with TRBD1 as a possible D gene (5 bases). Germline CDR1 WNHNN, CDR2 SYGVQD (reference sequence). The CDR3 has 15 residues. V shed 1 base and J shed 6 bases, with 15 bases lying between them. The CDR3 loop reads CASSEWKGRRAEAFF. CDR3 nucleotide sequence: TGCGCCAGCAGTGAGTGGAAGGGGCGGAGGGCTGAAGCTTTCTTT.